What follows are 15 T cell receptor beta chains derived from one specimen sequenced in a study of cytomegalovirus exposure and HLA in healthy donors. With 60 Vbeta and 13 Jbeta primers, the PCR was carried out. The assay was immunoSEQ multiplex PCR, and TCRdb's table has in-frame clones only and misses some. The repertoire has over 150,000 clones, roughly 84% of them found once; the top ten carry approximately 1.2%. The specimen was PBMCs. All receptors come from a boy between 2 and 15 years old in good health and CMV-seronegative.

CDR3 loop: CSSPGEDSSYEQYV. CDR3 sequence (DNA): TGCAGCTCGCCGGGGGAAGACAGCTCCTACGAGCAGTACGTC. The genes are TRBV29-1 and TRBJ2-7; a weak D match, TRBD2 (6 bases). Germline V gene data show CDR1 as SQVTM and CDR2 as ANQGSEA. This CDR3 comprises 14 residues. Trimming took 8 bases from V and 0 from J, leaving 17 bases between them.

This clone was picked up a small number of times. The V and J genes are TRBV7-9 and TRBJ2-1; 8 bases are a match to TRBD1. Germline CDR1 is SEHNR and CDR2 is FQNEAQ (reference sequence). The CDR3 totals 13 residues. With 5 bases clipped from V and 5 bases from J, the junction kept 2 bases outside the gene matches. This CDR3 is CASSRTGNNEQFF. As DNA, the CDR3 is TGTGCCAGCAGCAGGACAGGGAACAATGAGCAGTTCTTC.

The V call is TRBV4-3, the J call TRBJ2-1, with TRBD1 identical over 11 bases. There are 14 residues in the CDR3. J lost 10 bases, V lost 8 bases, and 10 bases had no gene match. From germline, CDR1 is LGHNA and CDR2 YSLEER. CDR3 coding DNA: TGCGCCAGCTCAAAAGGGACAGGGGGGTCGGAGCAGTTCTTC. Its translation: CASSKGTGGSEQFF.

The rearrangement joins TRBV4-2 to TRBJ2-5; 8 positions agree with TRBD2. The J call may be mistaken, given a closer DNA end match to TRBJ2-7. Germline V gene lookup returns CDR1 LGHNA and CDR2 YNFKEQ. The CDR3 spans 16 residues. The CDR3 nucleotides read TGTGCCAGCAGCCAAGATTTCGGGACTAGTTTTGGCGAGCAGTACTTC. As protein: CASSQDFGTSFGEQYF.

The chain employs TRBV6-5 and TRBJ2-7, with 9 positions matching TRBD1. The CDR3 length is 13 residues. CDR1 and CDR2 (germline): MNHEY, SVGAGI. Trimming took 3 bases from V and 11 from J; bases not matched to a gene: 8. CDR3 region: CASSYPDRGREYV. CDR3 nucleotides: TGTGCCAGCAGTTATCCGGACAGGGGACGGGAGTACGTC.

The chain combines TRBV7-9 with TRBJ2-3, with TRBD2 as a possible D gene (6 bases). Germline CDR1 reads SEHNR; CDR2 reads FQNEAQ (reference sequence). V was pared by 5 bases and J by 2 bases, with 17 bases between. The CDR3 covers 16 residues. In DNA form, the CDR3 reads TGTGCCAGCAGCCCCATAGCGGCTAGCGACACAGATACGCAGTATTTT. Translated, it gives CASSPIAASDTDTQYF.

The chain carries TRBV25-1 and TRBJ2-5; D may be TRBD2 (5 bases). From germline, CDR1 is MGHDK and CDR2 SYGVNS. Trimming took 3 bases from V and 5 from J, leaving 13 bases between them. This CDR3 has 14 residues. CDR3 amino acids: CASSDELGRETQYF. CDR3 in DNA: TGTGCCAGCAGTGACGAACTAGGCCGCGAGACCCAGTACTTC.

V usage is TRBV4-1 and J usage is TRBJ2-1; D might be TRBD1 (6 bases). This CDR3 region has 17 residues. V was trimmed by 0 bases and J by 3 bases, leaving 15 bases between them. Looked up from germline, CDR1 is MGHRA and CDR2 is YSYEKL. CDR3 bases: TGCGCCAGCAGCCAAGATCCCCTCTGGGGACACTACAATGAGCAGTTCTTC. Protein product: CASSQDPLWGHYNEQFF.

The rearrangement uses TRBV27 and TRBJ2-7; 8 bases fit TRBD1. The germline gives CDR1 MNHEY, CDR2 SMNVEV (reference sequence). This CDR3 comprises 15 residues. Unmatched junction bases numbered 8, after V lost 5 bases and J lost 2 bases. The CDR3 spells CASSGQGRGPYEQYF. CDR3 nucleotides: TGTGCCAGCAGTGGACAGGGACGGGGTCCCTACGAGCAGTACTTC.

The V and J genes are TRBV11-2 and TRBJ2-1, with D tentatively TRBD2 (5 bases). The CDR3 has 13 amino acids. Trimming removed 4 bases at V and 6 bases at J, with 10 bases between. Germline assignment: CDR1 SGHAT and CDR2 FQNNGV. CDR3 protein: CASSSSGINEQFF. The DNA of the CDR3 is TGTGCCAGCAGCTCTTCGGGGATCAATGAGCAGTTCTTC. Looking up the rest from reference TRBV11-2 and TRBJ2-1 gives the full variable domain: EAGVAQSPRYKIIEKRQSVAFWCNPISGHATLYWYQQILGQGPKLLIQFQNNGVVDDSQLPKDRFSAERLKGVDSTLKIQPAKLEDSAVYLCASSSSGINEQFFGPGTRLTVL.

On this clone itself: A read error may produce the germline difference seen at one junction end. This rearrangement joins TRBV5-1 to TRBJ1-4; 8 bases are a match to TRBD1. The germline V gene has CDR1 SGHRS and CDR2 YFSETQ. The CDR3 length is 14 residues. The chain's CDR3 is CTSSLGQVGEKLFF. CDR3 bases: TGCACCAGCAGCTTGGGACAGGTGGGAGAAAAACTGTTTTTT.

Here the CDR3 reads CASSRQGARETQYF. CDR3 in DNA: TGTGCCAGCAGTCGACAGGGGGCTCGAGAGACCCAGTACTTC. The rearrangement links TRBV7-9 to TRBJ2-5, with 10 bases fitting TRBD1. The V gene end was trimmed by 6 bases and the J gene end by 4 bases; junction bases not matched to a gene: 5. The CDR3 contains 14 residues. Germline V gene data show CDR1 as SEHNR and CDR2 as FQNEAQ (reference sequence).

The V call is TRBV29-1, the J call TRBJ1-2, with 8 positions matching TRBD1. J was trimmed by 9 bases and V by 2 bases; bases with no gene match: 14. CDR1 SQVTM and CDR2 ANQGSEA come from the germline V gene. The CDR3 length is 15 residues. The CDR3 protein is CSVEWVVRGDRSYTF. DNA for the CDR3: TGCAGCGTTGAATGGGTTGTCAGGGGGGACAGGAGCTACACCTTC.

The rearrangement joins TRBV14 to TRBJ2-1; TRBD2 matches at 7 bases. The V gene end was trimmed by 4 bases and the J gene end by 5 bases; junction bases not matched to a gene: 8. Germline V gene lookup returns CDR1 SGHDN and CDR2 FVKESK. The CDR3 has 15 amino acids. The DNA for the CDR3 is TGTGCCAGCAGCCTTACTAGCGACCCTGACAATGAGCAGTTCTTC. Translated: CASSLTSDPDNEQFF.

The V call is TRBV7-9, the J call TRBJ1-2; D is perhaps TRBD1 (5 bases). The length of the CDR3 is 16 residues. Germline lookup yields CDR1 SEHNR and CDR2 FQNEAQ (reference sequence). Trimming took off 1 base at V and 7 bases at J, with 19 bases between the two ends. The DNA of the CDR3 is TGTGCCAGCAGCTTAGTCCGAGGTCCAGGGTCGTTTGGCTACACCTTC. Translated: CASSLVRGPGSFGYTF. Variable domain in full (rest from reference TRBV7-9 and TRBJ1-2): DTGVSQNPRHKITKRGQNVTFRCDPISEHNRLYWYRQTLGQGPEFLTYFQNEAQLEKSRLLSDRFSAERPKGSFSTLEIQRTEQGDSAMYLCASSLVRGPGSFGYTFGSGTRLTVV.